This T cell receptor (beta chain) came from a study of CD8+ T cells in alopecia areata. Concerning this clone: Its antigen is as yet unknown.

Treatment noted: oral pan-JAK inhibitor, 5-10 mg twice daily. Sequencing templates came from extracted RNA that was reverse transcribed into cDNA. Sequenced by immunoSEQ multiplex PCR; TCRdb stores in-frame clones only, minus some. Of 150,000 to 250,000 clones in the sample, roughly 60% were seen once. General study findings and limits: In lesional scalp, particularly from alopecia totalis/universalis, clonality was higher than in normal scalp.

This receptor was obtained from a human donor with alopecia areata. Material: CD4+ T cells sorted from blood, obtained at week 24, from a patient treated with tofacitinib.

This CDR3 reads CSVRGSNNQPQHF. The CDR3 bases are TGCAGCGTTAGGGGGTCTAACAATCAGCCCCAGCATTTT. This chain uses TRBV29-1 with TRBJ1-5; TRBD1 is a possible D gene (6 bases). V was clipped by 5 bases and J by 3 bases, with 11 bases between them. Germline CDR1 is SQVTM and CDR2 is ANQGSEA. The CDR3 length is 13 residues.